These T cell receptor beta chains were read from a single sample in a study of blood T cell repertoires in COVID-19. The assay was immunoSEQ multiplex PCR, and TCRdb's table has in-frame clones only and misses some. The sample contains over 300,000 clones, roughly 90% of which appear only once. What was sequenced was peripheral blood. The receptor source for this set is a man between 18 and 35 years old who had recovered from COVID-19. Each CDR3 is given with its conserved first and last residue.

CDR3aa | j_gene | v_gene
CASSGAGPNTEAFF | TRBJ1-1 | TRBV25-1
CASSRTGMNTEAFF | TRBJ1-1 | TRBV6-5
CASSFSFNYGYTF | TRBJ1-2 | TRBV5-4
CASSLQGRGQPQHF | TRBJ1-5 | TRBV5-1
CASSLYAEQYF | TRBJ2-7 | TRBV25-1
CASSYLHVAGGNGYTF | TRBJ1-2 | TRBV6-5
CASSQGITRGAIDGYTF | TRBJ1-2 | TRBV4-1
CASSQDRGVGYTF | TRBJ1-2 | TRBV3-1/TRBV3-2
CASSIITSRGQETQYF | TRBJ2-5 | TRBV19
CASSPPSGVNEQYF | TRBJ2-7 | TRBV18
CASSSSGALMNTEAFF | TRBJ1-1 | TRBV7-8
CASSPHPETGINEQFF | TRBJ2-1 | TRBV7-8
CASSAIGRVEGTEAFF | TRBJ1-1 | TRBV6-1
CASSPRGVGFYNEQFF | TRBJ2-1 | TRBV7-9
CASTSWGGNQPQHF | TRBJ1-5 | TRBV19
CASSSPTRQGRLGLTF | TRBJ1-2 | TRBV7-9
CASSLARLTGELFF | TRBJ2-2 | TRBV7-2
CASRPRVFSDSGNTEAFF | TRBJ1-1 | TRBV19
CAWTGFLGETQYF | TRBJ2-5 | TRBV30
CASSQGYNEQFF | TRBJ2-1 | TRBV5-1
CASSQEIGMGTYNEQFF | TRBJ2-1 | TRBV4-3
CSVRTEYNEQFF | TRBJ2-1 | TRBV29-1
CASSQQGVRDEQYF | TRBJ2-7 | TRBV6-5
CASSQYRGLGGPTDTQYF | TRBJ2-3 | TRBV4-3
CASSLVVNTEAFF | TRBJ1-1 | TRBV5-1
CASSPTGAGQPQHF | TRBJ1-5 | TRBV7-9
CATSAGGRDNEQFF | TRBJ2-1 | TRBV24-1
CASRLTSGGSYNEQFF | TRBJ2-1 | TRBV5-6
CASSEIDRSNQPQHF | TRBJ1-5 | TRBV6-1
CASRMEPGNTIYF | TRBJ1-3 | TRBV10-1
CASSLIGGRGYTF | TRBJ1-2 | TRBV27
CASSPPEGSGNTIYF | TRBJ1-3 | TRBV18
CASGSPGLPREQYF | TRBJ2-7 | TRBV12-5
CASSLLRTGDEQFF | TRBJ2-1 | TRBV4-2
CASSSTGGANGYTF | TRBJ1-2 | TRBV6-4
CASSQTQGYTEAFF | TRBJ1-1 | TRBV4-1
CASSLARPGLYGYTF | TRBJ1-2 | TRBV7-2
CASSYRHEGDTQYF | TRBJ2-3 | TRBV6-5
CATSDRTLAGARTCCTDTQYF | TRBJ2-3 | TRBV24-1
CASSMGRGAGGQETQYF | TRBJ2-5 | TRBV19
CASSSSLGLEVEQFF | TRBJ2-1 | TRBV7-9
CASSVLVGSTDTQYF | TRBJ2-3 | TRBV9
CALAGGPYNEQFF | TRBJ2-1 | TRBV30
CASSVTGTGGVENTEAFF | TRBJ1-1 | TRBV9
CAWGRADMNTGELFF | TRBJ2-2 | TRBV30
CAWERPGDEQFF | TRBJ2-1 | TRBV30